The subject of this entry is one TCR beta chain. This entry belongs to a study of blood T cell repertoires in COVID-19. Study-level background: The samples span acute and convalescent COVID-19 from the United States, Italy and Spain. The cDNA or gDNA used as material had been derived from T cells, B-cell-depleted T cells, or PBMCs.

As originally analysed: Reference gene primer amplification in the assay estimated nucleated cell counts. The assay was immunoSEQ multiplex PCR, and TCRdb's table has in-frame clones only and misses some. That table furnishes V, J and clone size, whereas the DNA furnished D and trimming. The data contain more than 50,000 clones, around 90% of them seen just once; the ten biggest clones take up roughly 15%. The source of this sequence is an elderly man with acute or convalescent COVID-19. Source material: peripheral blood.

CDR3 sequence: CASSFSSRTGSSYEQYF. DNA for the CDR3: TGCGCCAGCAGCTTTAGTAGTCGGACAGGGAGCTCCTACGAGCAGTACTTC. The genes are TRBV5-1 and TRBJ2-7; TRBD1 agrees at 8 bases. The CDR3 is 17 residues long. V was clipped by 2 bases and J by 0 bases; unmatched bases: 10. Germline lookup yields CDR1 SGHRS and CDR2 YFSETQ.